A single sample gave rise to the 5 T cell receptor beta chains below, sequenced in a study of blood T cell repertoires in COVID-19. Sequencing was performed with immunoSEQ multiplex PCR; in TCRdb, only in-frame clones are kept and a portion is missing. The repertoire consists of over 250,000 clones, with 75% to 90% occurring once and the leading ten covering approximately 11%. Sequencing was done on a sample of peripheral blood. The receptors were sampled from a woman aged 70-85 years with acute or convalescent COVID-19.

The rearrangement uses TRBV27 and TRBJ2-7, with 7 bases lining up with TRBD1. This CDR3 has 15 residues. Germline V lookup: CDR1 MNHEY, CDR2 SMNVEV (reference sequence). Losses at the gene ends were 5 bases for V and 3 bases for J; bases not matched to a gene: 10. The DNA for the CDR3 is TGTGCCAGCAGTCAAGACAGGGCTCGTGTCTACGAGCAGTACTTC. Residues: CASSQDRARVYEQYF.

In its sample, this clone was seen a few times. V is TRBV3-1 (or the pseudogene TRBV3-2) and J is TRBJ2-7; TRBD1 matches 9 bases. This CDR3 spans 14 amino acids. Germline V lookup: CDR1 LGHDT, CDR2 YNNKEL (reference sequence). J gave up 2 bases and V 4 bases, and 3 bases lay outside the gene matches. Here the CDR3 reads CASSRGTGPYEQYF. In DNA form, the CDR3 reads TGTGCCAGCAGCCGGGGGACAGGGCCCTACGAGCAGTACTTC.

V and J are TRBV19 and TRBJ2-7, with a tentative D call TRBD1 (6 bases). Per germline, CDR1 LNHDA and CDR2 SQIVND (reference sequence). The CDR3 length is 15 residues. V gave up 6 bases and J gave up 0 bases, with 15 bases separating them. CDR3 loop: CASRPNRDPSYEQYF. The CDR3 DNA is TGTGCCAGTAGACCAAACAGGGACCCCTCCTACGAGCAGTACTTC.

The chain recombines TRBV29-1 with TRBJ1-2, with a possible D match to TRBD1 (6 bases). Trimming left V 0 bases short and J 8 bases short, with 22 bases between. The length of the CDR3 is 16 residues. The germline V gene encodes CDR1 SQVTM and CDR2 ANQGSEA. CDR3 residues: CSVEEGRGNSIDGYTF. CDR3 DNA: TGCAGCGTTGAAGAGGGCAGGGGCAATAGTATCGACGGCTACACCTTC.

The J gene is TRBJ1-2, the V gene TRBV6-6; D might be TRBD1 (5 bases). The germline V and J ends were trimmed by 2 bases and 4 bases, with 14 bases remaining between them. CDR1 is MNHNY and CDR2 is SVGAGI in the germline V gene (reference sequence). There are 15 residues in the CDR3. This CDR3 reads CASSYEEQGLYGYTF. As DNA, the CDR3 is TGTGCCAGCAGTTACGAGGAGCAGGGCCTCTATGGCTACACCTTC.